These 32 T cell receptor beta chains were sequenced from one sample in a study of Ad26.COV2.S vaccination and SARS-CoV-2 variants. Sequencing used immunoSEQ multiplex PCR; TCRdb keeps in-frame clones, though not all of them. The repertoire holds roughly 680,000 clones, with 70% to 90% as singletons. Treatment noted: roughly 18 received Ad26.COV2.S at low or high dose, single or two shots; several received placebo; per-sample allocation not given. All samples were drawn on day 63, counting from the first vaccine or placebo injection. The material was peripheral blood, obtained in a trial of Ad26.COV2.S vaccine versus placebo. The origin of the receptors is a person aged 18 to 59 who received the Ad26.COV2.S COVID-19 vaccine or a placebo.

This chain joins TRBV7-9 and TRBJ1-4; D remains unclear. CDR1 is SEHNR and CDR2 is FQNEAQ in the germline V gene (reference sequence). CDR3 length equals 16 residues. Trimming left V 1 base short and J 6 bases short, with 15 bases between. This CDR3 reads CASSLVPGKDYEKLFF. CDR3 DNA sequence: TGTGCCAGCAGCTTAGTCCCGGGAAAGGATTATGAAAAACTGTTTTTT.

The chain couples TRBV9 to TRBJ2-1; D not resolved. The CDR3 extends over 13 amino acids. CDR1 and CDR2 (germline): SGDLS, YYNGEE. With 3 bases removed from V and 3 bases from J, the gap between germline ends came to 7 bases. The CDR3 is CASSAVDYNEQFF. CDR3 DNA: TGTGCCAGCAGCGCGGTAGACTACAATGAGCAGTTCTTC.

CDR3 residues: CASSSTATQYF. The CDR3 DNA reads TGTGCCAGCAGCTCCACAGCGACCCAGTACTTC. J is TRBJ2-5 and V is TRBV7-6; D remains ambiguous. The CDR3 consists of 11 residues. With 4 bases removed from V and 7 bases from J, the gap between germline ends came to 7 bases. Germline values: CDR1 SGHVS, CDR2 FNYEAQ.

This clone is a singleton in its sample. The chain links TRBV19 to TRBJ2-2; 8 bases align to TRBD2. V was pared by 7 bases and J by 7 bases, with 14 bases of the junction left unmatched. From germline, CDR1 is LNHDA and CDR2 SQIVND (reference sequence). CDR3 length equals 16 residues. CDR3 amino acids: CASTHPGAGENGELFF. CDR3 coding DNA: TGTGCCAGTACCCACCCCGGAGCGGGGGAGAACGGGGAGCTGTTTTTT.

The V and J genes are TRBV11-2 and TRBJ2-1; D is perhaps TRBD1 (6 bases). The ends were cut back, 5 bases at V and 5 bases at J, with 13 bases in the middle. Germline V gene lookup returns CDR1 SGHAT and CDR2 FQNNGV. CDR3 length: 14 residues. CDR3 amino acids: CASSPETGNNEQFF. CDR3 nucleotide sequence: TGTGCCAGCAGCCCGGAGACAGGCAACAATGAGCAGTTCTTC.

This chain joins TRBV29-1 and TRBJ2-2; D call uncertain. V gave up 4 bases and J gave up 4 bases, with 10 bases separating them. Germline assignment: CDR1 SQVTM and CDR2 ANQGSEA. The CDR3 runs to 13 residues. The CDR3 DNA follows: TGCAGCGTTGGATCACATGTCACCGGGGAGCTGTTTTTT. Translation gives CSVGSHVTGELFF.

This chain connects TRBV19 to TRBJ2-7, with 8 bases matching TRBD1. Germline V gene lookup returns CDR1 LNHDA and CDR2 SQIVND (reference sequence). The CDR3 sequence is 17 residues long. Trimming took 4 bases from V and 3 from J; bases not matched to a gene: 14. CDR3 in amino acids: CASSTTILDRELYEQYF. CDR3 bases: TGTGCCAGTAGTACCACAATTCTGGACAGGGAACTCTACGAGCAGTACTTC.

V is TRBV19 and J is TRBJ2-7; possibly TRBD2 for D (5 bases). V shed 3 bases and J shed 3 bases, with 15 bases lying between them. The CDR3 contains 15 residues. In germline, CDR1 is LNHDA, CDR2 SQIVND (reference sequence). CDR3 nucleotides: TGTGCCAGTAGTATCCGGGTTGGACTCAACTACGAGCAGTACTTC. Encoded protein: CASSIRVGLNYEQYF.

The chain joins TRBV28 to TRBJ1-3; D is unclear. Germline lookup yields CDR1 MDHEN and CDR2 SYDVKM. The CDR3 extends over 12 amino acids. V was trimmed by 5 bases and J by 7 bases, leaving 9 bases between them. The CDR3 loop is CASSPPRNTIYF. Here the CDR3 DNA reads TGTGCCAGCAGTCCCCCCAGGAACACCATATATTTT.

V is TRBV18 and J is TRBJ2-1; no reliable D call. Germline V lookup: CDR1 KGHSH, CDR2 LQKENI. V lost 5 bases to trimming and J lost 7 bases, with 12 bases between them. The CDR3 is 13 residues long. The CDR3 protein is CASSWSSENEQFF. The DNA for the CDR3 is TGTGCCAGCTCATGGTCTAGTGAAAATGAGCAGTTCTTC.

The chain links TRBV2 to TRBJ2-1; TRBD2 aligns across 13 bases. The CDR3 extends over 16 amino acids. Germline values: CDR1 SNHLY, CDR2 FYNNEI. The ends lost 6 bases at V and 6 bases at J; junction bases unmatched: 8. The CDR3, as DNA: TGTGCCAGCAGGGGACTAGCGGGGACCCTGGGCAATGAGCAGTTCTTC. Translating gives CASRGLAGTLGNEQFF.

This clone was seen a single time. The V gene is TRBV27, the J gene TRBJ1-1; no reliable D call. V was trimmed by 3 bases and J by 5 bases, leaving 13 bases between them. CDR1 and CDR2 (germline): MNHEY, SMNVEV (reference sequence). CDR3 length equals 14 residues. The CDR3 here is CASSFGSQGTEAFF. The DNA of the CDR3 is TGTGCCAGCAGTTTCGGCAGCCAAGGGACTGAAGCTTTCTTT.

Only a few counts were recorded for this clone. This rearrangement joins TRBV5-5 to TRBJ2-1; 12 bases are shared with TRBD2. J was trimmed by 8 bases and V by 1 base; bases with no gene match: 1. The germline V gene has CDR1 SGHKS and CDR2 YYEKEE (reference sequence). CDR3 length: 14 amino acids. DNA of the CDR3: TGTGCCAGCAGCTTGACTAGCGGGAGGTATGAGCAGTTCTTC. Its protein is CASSLTSGRYEQFF.

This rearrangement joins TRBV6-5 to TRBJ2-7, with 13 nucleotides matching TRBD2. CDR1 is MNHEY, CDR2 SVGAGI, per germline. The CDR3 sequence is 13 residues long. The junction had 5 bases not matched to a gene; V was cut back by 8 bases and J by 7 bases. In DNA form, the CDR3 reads TGTGCCAGCGGACTAGCGGGAGTGAGGGAGCAGTACTTC. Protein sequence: CASGLAGVREQYF.

The CDR3 spells CASSPGQGLATNEKLFF. The CDR3 DNA is TGTGCCAGCAGCCCAGGACAGGGCCTTGCAACTAATGAAAAACTGTTTTTT. The chain is built from TRBV7-9 and TRBJ1-4, with 8 bases identical to TRBD1. The CDR3 length is 17 residues. V shed 5 bases, J shed 0 bases, and the junction held 8 bases outside the gene matches. Germline V lookup: CDR1 SEHNR, CDR2 FQNEAQ (reference sequence). The variable domain in full, with the rest retrieved from reference TRBV7-9 and TRBJ1-4, is DTGVSQNPRHKITKRGQNVTFRCDPISEHNRLYWYRQTLGQGPEFLTYFQNEAQLEKSRLLSDRFSAERPKGSFSTLEIQRTEQGDSAMYLCASSPGQGLATNEKLFFGSGTQLSVL.

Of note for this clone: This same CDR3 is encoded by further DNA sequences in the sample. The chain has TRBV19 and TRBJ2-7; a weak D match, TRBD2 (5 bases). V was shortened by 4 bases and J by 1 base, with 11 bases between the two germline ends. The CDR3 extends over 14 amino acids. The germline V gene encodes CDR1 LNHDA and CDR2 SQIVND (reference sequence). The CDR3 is CASSRSRGSYEQYF. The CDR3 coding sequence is TGTGCCAGTAGTAGGAGTCGGGGTTCCTACGAGCAGTACTTC.

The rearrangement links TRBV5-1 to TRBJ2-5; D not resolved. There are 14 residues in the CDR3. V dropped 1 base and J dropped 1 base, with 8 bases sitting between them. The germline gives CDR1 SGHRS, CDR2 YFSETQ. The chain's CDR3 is CASSLLGSQETQYF. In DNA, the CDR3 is TGCGCCAGCAGCTTGTTAGGGTCCCAAGAGACCCAGTACTTC.

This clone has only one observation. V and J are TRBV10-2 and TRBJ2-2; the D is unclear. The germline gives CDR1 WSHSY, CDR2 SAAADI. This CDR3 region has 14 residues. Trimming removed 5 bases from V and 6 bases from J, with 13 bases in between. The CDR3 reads CASSLLLGPGELFF. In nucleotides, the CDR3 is TGCGCCAGCAGTCTACTCCTGGGCCCCGGGGAGCTGTTTTTT.

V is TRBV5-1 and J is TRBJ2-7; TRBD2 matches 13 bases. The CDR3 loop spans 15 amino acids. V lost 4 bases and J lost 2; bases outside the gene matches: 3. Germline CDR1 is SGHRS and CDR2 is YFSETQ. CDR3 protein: CASSAGTSGTYEQYF. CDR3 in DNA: TGCGCCAGCAGCGCCGGGACTAGCGGGACCTACGAGCAGTACTTC.

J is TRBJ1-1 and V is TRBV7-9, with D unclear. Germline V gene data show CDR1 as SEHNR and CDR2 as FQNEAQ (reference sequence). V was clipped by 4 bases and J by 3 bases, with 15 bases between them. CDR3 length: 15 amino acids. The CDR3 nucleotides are TGTGCCAGCAGCTCTGGGGTCCCCTCGCACACTGAAGCTTTCTTT. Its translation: CASSSGVPSHTEAFF.

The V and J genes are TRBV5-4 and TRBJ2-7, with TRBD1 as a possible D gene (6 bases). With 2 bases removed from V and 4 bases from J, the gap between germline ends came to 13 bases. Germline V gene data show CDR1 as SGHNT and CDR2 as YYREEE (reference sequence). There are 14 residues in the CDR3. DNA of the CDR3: TGTGCCAGCAGCTTTTCGGCAGGGGAATACGAGCAGTACTTC. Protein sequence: CASSFSAGEYEQYF.

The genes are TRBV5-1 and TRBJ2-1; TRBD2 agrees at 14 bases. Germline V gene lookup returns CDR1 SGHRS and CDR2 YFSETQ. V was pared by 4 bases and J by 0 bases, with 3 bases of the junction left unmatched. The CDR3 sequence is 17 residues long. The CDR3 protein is CASSIGTSGSSYNEQFF. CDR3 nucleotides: TGCGCCAGCAGCATTGGGACTAGCGGGAGCTCCTACAATGAGCAGTTCTTC. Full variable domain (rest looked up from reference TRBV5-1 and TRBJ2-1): KAGVTQTPRYLIKTRGQQVTLSCSPISGHRSVSWYQQTPGQGLQFLFEYFSETQRNKGNFPGRFSGRQFSNSRSEMNVSTLELGDSALYLCASSIGTSGSSYNEQFFGPGTRLTVL.

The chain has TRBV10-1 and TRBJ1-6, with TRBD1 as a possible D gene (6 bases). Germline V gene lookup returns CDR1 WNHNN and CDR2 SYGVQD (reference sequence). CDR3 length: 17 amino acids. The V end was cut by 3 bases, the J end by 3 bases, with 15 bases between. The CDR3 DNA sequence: TGCGCCAGCAGTGAAGTGGGGAGGGGGGTCTATAATTCACCCCTCCACTTT. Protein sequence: CASSEVGRGVYNSPLHF.

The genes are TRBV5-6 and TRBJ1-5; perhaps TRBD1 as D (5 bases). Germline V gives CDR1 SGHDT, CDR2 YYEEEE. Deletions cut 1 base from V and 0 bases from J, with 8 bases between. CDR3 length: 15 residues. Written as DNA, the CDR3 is TGTGCCAGCAGCTTGTGGGGGTATAGCAATCAGCCCCAGCATTTT. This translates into CASSLWGYSNQPQHF.

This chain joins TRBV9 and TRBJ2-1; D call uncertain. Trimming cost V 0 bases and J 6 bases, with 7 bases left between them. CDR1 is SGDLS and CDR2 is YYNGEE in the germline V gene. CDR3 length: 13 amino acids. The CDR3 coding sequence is TGTGCCAGCAGCGTAGAACCCCGCAATGAGCAGTTCTTC. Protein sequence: CASSVEPRNEQFF.

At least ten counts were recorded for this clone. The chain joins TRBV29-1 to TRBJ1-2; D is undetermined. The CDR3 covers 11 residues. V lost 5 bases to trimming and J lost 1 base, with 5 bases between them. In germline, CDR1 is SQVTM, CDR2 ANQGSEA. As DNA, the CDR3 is TGCAGCGTTTCAGATAACTATGGCTACACCTTC. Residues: CSVSDNYGYTF.

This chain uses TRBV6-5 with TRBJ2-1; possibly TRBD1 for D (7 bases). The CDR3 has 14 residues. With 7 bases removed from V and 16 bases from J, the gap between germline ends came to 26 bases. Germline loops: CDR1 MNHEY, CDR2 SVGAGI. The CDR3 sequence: CASTSAGTAGSPFF. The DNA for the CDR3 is TGTGCCAGCACCTCGGCGGGGACAGCCGGCTCGCCCTTCTTC.

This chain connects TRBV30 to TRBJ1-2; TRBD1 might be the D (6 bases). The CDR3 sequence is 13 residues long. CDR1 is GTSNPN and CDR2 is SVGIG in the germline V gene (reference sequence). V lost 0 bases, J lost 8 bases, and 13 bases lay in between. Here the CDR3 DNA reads TGTGCCTGGAGTGTGTGGGGGGCACAGGGCTACACCTTC. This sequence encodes CAWSVWGAQGYTF.

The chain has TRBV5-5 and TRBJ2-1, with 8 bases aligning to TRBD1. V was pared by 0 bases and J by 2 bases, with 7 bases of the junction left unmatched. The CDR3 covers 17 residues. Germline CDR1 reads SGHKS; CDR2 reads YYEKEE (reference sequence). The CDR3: CASSLVGGTGPYNEQFF. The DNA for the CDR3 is TGTGCCAGCAGCTTGGTCGGTGGGACAGGTCCCTACAATGAGCAGTTCTTC.

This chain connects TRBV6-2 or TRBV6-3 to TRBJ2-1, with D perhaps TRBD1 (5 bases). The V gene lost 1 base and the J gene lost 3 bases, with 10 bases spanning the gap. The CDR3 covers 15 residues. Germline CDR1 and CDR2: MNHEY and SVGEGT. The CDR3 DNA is TGTGCCAGCAGTTACTTGGAAGGGGACTACAATGAGCAGTTCTTC. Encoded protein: CASSYLEGDYNEQFF.

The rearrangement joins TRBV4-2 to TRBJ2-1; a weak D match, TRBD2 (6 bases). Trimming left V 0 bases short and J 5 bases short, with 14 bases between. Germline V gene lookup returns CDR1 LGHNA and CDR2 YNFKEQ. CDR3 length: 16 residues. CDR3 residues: CASSQESGRGDNEQFF. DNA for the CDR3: TGTGCCAGCAGCCAAGAAAGCGGGCGCGGGGACAATGAGCAGTTCTTC.

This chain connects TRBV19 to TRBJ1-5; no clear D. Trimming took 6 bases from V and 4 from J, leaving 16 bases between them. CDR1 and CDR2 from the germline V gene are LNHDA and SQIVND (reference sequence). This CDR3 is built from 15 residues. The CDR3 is CASSERAPQNQPQHF. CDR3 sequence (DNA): TGTGCCAGTAGCGAAAGGGCTCCTCAAAATCAGCCCCAGCATTTT.